The 21 T cell receptor beta chains below were found in one sample sequenced in a study of technical replicates of blood from a few donors. Here immunoSEQ multiplex PCR was the method, and the copy in TCRdb shows in-frame clones only, minus some. In the table there are 75,000 to 100,000 clones, around 94% of which are singletons. Sequencing was done on a sample of T cells isolated from PBMCs. These receptors originate from a human donor in good health.

This chain joins TRBV6-5 and TRBJ2-1; 11 bases map to TRBD2. Germline V gene data show CDR1 as MNHEY and CDR2 as SVGAGI. Unmatched junction bases numbered 9, after V lost 1 base and J lost 10 bases. The CDR3 is 16 residues long. CDR3 nucleotides: TGTGCCAGCAGTTACTTTAGCGGGGGGGCCCCCGGCGAGCAGTTCTTC. It codes for CASSYFSGGAPGEQFF.

The genes are TRBV9 and TRBJ2-2; D is perhaps TRBD2 (6 bases). Germline V lookup: CDR1 SGDLS, CDR2 YYNGEE. The CDR3 runs 14 residues. Trimming shortened V by 0 bases and J by 7 bases, and 10 bases separated the two germline ends. CDR3 in amino acids: CASSVGRVSGELFF. In nucleotides, the CDR3 is TGTGCCAGCAGCGTAGGGAGGGTTAGCGGGGAGCTGTTTTTT.

This clone showed up just once. The V call is TRBV6-1, the J call TRBJ1-5; the match to TRBD1 covers 11 bases. The trim removed 6 bases at V and 5 bases at J, leaving 3 bases unmatched. Germline V gene data show CDR1 as MNHNS and CDR2 as SASEGT. The CDR3 has 14 residues. CDR3 loop: CASRRDRGDQPQHF. In DNA, the CDR3 is TGTGCCAGCAGGAGGGACAGGGGGGATCAGCCCCAGCATTTT.

The chain links TRBV2 to TRBJ2-5; maybe TRBD2 (7 bases). Trimming shortened V by 11 bases and J by 0 bases, and 19 bases separated the two germline ends. Germline CDR1 reads SNHLY; CDR2 reads FYNNEI. The CDR3 runs to 15 residues. The chain's CDR3 is CAGSKGGNYQETQYF. The CDR3 DNA sequence: TGTGCCGGCTCAAAGGGGGGGAACTACCAAGAGACCCAGTACTTC.

This chain uses TRBV27 with TRBJ2-7; the D gene is possibly TRBD2 (6 bases). Germline V gene data show CDR1 as MNHEY and CDR2 as SMNVEV (reference sequence). The CDR3 loop spans 14 amino acids. Between the trimmed V and J ends, which lost 4 bases and 0 bases, there was a span of 10 bases. In DNA, the CDR3 is TGTGCCAGCAGTTGGATTAGCGGCTCCTACGAGCAGTACTTC. Its protein product is CASSWISGSYEQYF.

This chain connects TRBV19 to TRBJ2-3; perhaps TRBD2 as D (5 bases). V was trimmed by 11 bases and J by 4 bases, leaving 16 bases between them. Looked up from germline, CDR1 is LNHDA and CDR2 is SQIVND (reference sequence). The CDR3 is 13 amino acids. This CDR3 reads CAVRETSADTQYF. The CDR3 DNA reads TGTGCCGTTAGGGAGACCTCGGCAGATACGCAGTATTTT. Full variable domain (outside the CDR3, taken from reference TRBV19 and TRBJ2-3): DGGITQSPKYLFRKEGQNVTLSCEQNLNHDAMYWYRQDPGQGLRLIYYSQIVNDFQKGDIAEGYSVSREKKESFPLTVTSAQKNPTAFYLCAVRETSADTQYFGPGTRLTVL.

This clone was detected only once. J is TRBJ2-3 and V is TRBV7-6; 15 positions match TRBD2. Germline values: CDR1 SGHVS, CDR2 FNYEAQ. This CDR3 spans 21 amino acids. The junction had 13 bases not matched to a gene; V was cut back by 3 bases and J by 0 bases. Written as DNA, the CDR3 is TGTGCCAGCAGCTTTACCCCGGGACTAGCGGGGGGATTTACTAGCACAGATACGCAGTATTTT. This codes for CASSFTPGLAGGFTSTDTQYF.

This clone was counted once. The chain recombines TRBV6-5 with TRBJ1-1; no definite D call. Trimming took 0 bases from V and 5 from J, leaving 13 bases between them. Germline V gene lookup returns CDR1 MNHEY and CDR2 SVGAGI. The CDR3 totals 15 residues. The CDR3 DNA reads as TGTGCCAGCAGTTACTCGGGAGGGATTCATACTGAAGCTTTCTTT. This translates into CASSYSGGIHTEAFF.

Here the CDR3 reads CASATGVFYEQYF. The CDR3 DNA sequence: TGTGCCAGCGCAACAGGGGTTTTCTACGAGCAGTACTTC. The chain couples TRBV6-5 to TRBJ2-7; 7 bases match TRBD1. After removal of 8 bases from V and 3 bases from J, the junction contained 7 bases not matched to a gene. Germline CDR1 reads MNHEY; CDR2 reads SVGAGI. The CDR3 length is 13 residues.

This rearrangement joins TRBV11-2 to TRBJ2-3; 9 bases align to TRBD2. With 1 base clipped from V and 6 bases from J, the junction kept 8 bases outside the gene matches. Germline CDR1 and CDR2: SGHAT and FQNNGV. The CDR3 has 16 amino acids. The CDR3: CASSLVERGELDTQYF. CDR3 coding DNA: TGTGCCAGCAGCTTAGTCGAGCGGGGGGAATTGGATACGCAGTATTTT.

The chain uses TRBV27 and TRBJ2-4; 12 bases line up with TRBD2. V shed 2 bases and J 6 bases; nucleotides not matched to a gene: 5. The CDR3 has 16 residues. Germline V CDR1 and CDR2: MNHEY, SMNVEV (reference sequence). The CDR3 sequence: CASSLRTSGIRNIQYF. In DNA, the CDR3 is TGTGCCAGCAGTTTACGGACTAGCGGGATCCGAAACATTCAGTACTTC.

About this clone: An end of the junction differs from the germline gene, which may be a read error. The J gene is TRBJ1-2, the V gene TRBV6-5; a weak D match, TRBD1 (5 bases). The CDR3 consists of 13 residues. Germline-derived CDR1 and CDR2 are MNHEY and SVGAGI. CDR3 amino acids: CASSRDSNHGYTF. The CDR3 bases are TGTGCCAGCAGCCGTGACAGTAACCATGGCTACACCTTC.

The CDR3 protein is CASSPLAGGGWEQFF. The CDR3 region has the DNA TGTGCCAGCAGTCCCCTAGCGGGAGGAGGTTGGGAGCAGTTCTTC. The gene calls are TRBV6-1 and TRBJ2-1; the match to TRBD2 covers 11 bases. Germline CDR1 reads MNHNS; CDR2 reads SASEGT. The CDR3 is 15 amino acids. J lost 10 bases, V lost 5 bases, and 10 bases had no gene match.

V and J are TRBV7-9 and TRBJ1-4; weak D call: TRBD1 (5 bases). The CDR3 contains 15 residues. Germline CDR1 is SEHNR and CDR2 is FQNEAQ (reference sequence). V was shortened by 6 bases and J by 10 bases, with 21 bases between the two germline ends. This CDR3 is CASRGSRTTSSKLFF. The DNA of the CDR3 is TGTGCCAGCAGGGGGTCGAGGACAACCTCATCAAAACTGTTTTTT.

The chain recombines TRBV6-6 with TRBJ2-5, with 9 bases identical to TRBD1. Germline V gene sequence: CDR1 MNHNY, CDR2 SVGAGI (reference sequence). The CDR3 runs to 14 residues. V was pared by 6 bases and J by 5 bases, with 7 bases of the junction left unmatched. The CDR3 bases are TGTGCCAGCAGGTCCGGGACAGGGACGGAGACCCAGTACTTC. Residues: CASRSGTGTETQYF.

The rearrangement uses TRBV6-5 and TRBJ1-5, with D perhaps TRBD1 (5 bases). The CDR3 runs to 15 residues. V lost 6 bases and J 0 bases, leaving 12 bases between the germline ends. Germline loops: CDR1 MNHEY, CDR2 SVGAGI. CDR3: CASRVDRYSNQPQHF. The CDR3 DNA reads as TGTGCCAGCAGGGTAGACAGATATAGCAATCAGCCCCAGCATTTT.

This rearrangement joins TRBV11-2 to TRBJ2-7; 8 positions match TRBD1. Losses at the gene ends were 3 bases for V and 4 bases for J; bases not matched to a gene: 17. The length of the CDR3 is 18 residues. Germline CDR1 reads SGHAT; CDR2 reads FQNNGV. The DNA for the CDR3 is TGTGCCAGCAGCTTTCCTTCCCCTCGAGACAGGGGCTCGTACGAGCAGTACTTC. It is translated as CASSFPSPRDRGSYEQYF.

The chain carries TRBV5-8 and TRBJ1-2; D is perhaps TRBD1 (5 bases). Germline-derived CDR1 and CDR2 are SGHTS and YDEGEE. Trimming removed 1 base at V and 4 bases at J, with 11 bases between. CDR3 length equals 14 residues. CDR3 protein: CASSLYQGLYGYTF. The CDR3 DNA sequence: TGTGCCAGCAGCTTGTATCAGGGACTCTATGGCTACACCTTC.

V usage is TRBV9 and J usage is TRBJ2-2, with D possibly TRBD1 on 6 matching bases. This CDR3 has 18 amino acids. V lost 0 bases, J lost 3 bases, and 18 bases lay in between. The germline V gene has CDR1 SGDLS and CDR2 YYNGEE. In DNA form, the CDR3 reads TGTGCCAGCAGCGTAGCAGAAATCCGGGACAACCACACCGGGGAGCTGTTTTTT. Translation gives CASSVAEIRDNHTGELFF.

This sequence joins TRBV28 and TRBJ2-7, with 7 bases aligning to TRBD1. After removal of 5 bases from V and 1 base from J, the junction contained 11 bases not matched to a gene. Germline V gene lookup returns CDR1 MDHEN and CDR2 SYDVKM. This CDR3 spans 16 amino acids. For the CDR3, the DNA is TGTGCCAGCAGTATATTATCCGGGACAGTTTCCTACGAGCAGTACTTC. The encoded protein is CASSILSGTVSYEQYF.

The genes are TRBV4-1 and TRBJ2-7; 9 positions match TRBD2. J lost 7 bases, V lost 5 bases, and 9 bases had no gene match. CDR3 length: 14 amino acids. Germline V gene sequence: CDR1 MGHRA, CDR2 YSYEKL. This CDR3 is CASSDIAGAGEQYF. In DNA form, the CDR3 reads TGCGCCAGCAGCGACATAGCGGGAGCCGGGGAGCAGTACTTC.